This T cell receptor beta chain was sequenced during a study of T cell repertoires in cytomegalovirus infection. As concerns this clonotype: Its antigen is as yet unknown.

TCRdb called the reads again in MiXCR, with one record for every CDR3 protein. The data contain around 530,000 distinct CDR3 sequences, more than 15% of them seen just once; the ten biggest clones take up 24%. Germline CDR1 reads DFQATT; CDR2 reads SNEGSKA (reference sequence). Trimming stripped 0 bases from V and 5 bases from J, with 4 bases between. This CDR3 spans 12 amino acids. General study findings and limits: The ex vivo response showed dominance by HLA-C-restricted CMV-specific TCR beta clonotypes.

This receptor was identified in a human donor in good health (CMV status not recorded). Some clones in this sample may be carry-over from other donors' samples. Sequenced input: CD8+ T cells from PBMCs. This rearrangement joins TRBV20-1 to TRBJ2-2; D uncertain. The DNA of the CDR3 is TGCAGTGCTAGAGAATTAACCGGGGAGCTGTTTTTT. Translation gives CSARELTGELFF.